This passage covers 29 T cell receptor beta chains from one sample sequenced in a study of CD8 T cells in Susac syndrome. After extraction with the RNeasy kit, roughly 0.5 to 1 ug of the RNA was reverse transcribed using random hexamers. A single record per CDR3 protein comes from TCRdb applying MiXCR to the immunoSEQ multiplex PCR reads. There are about 100,000 distinct CDR3 sequences in the sample; roughly 96% occur only once, and 0.3% to 0.35% lies in the top ten. The sequenced sample consisted of CD8+ T cells from PBMCs. Every receptor here comes from a human donor with Susac syndrome.

This chain joins TRBV13 and TRBJ2-5; no clear D. V shed 3 bases and J shed 0 bases, with 8 bases lying between them. The CDR3 contains 14 residues. In germline, CDR1 is PRHDT, CDR2 FYEKMQ (reference sequence). CDR3 DNA: TGTGCCAGCAGCTTGGGTCTAAACCAAGAGACCCAGTACTTC. This gives the protein CASSLGLNQETQYF.

The chain uses TRBV15 and TRBJ2-3, with D unclear. Germline V lookup: CDR1 LNHNV, CDR2 YYDKDF (reference sequence). Trimming removed 0 bases at V and 5 bases at J, with 12 bases between. The CDR3 runs to 15 residues. In nucleotides, the CDR3 is TGTGCCACCAGCAGAGATCCAGGCCCCGGAGATACGCAGTATTTT. Amino acids: CATSRDPGPGDTQYF.

The CDR3 spells CASSPRGQSMNTEAFF. In nucleotides, the CDR3 is TGTGCCAGCAGCCCCCGCGGGCAGAGCATGAACACTGAAGCTTTCTTT. The chain uses TRBV3-1 and TRBJ1-1; D gene uncertain. Germline assignment: CDR1 LGHDT and CDR2 YNNKEL (reference sequence). V lost 4 bases, J lost 0 bases, and 15 bases lay in between. This CDR3 comprises 16 residues.

The chain recombines TRBV29-1 with TRBJ2-1; D is possibly TRBD2 (6 bases). The V and J ends lost 6 bases and 7 bases respectively, with 16 bases between them. Per the germline V gene, CDR1 is SQVTM and CDR2 is ANQGSEA. There are 13 residues in the CDR3. The CDR3 spells CSVIRDLRNEQFF. The CDR3 DNA sequence: TGCAGCGTGATCCGGGACTTGAGGAATGAGCAGTTCTTC.

The chain recombines TRBV27 with TRBJ2-7, with D perhaps TRBD1 (6 bases). CDR1 is MNHEY, CDR2 SMNVEV, per germline (reference sequence). CDR3 length: 15 residues. V was shortened by 6 bases and J by 4 bases, with 19 bases between the two germline ends. CDR3 bases: TGTGCCAGCAGCCCGAGCGAGACAGACAGGTACGAGCAGTACTTC. Encoded protein: CASSPSETDRYEQYF.

The chain combines TRBV29-1 with TRBJ1-2, with 8 bases that match TRBD1. Germline V CDR1 and CDR2: SQVTM, ANQGSEA. The CDR3 spans 13 residues. V lost 0 bases to trimming and J lost 7 bases; unmatched junction nucleotides: 4. CDR3 loop: CSVEEQGAAGYTF. CDR3 sequence (DNA): TGCAGCGTTGAAGAGCAGGGGGCGGCTGGCTACACCTTC.

This chain connects TRBV10-3 to TRBJ2-7, with a weak D call TRBD1 (6 bases). This CDR3 has 12 amino acids. Looked up from germline, CDR1 is ENHRY and CDR2 is SYGVKD. The V and J ends lost 8 bases and 0 bases respectively, with 8 bases between them. DNA of the CDR3: TGTGCCATCTCCAGGGGCTCCTACGAGCAGTACTTC. Its protein is CAISRGSYEQYF.

The rearrangement uses TRBV27 and TRBJ2-3; D not certain. The V end lost 2 bases, the J end lost 0 bases, and 6 bases lay between the germline ends. The length of the CDR3 is 14 residues. The germline V gene encodes CDR1 MNHEY and CDR2 SMNVEV (reference sequence). The CDR3 sequence: CASSLSRSTDTQYF. Here the CDR3 DNA reads TGTGCCAGCAGTTTAAGCCGGAGCACAGATACGCAGTATTTT.

V gene TRBV19 combines with J gene TRBJ1-2; the D is unclear. The CDR3 covers 14 residues. Trimming took off 5 bases at V and 2 bases at J, with 12 bases between the two ends. Germline V gene sequence: CDR1 LNHDA, CDR2 SQIVND (reference sequence). The CDR3 loop is CASSPYDTNYGYTF. For the CDR3, the DNA is TGTGCCAGTAGTCCATACGACACGAACTATGGCTACACCTTC. Supplemented by reference TRBV19 and TRBJ1-2, the full variable domain reads DGGITQSPKYLFRKEGQNVTLSCEQNLNHDAMYWYRQDPGQGLRLIYYSQIVNDFQKGDIAEGYSVSREKKESFPLTVTSAQKNPTAFYLCASSPYDTNYGYTFGSGTRLTVV.

V and J are TRBV12-3 or TRBV12-4 and TRBJ1-4; the D is unclear. This CDR3 contains 14 residues. The V end lost 6 bases, the J end lost 5 bases, and 13 bases lay between the germline ends. CDR3 amino acids: CASSMTGINEKLFF. In DNA, the CDR3 is TGTGCCAGCAGCATGACCGGGATAAATGAAAAACTGTTTTTT.

J is TRBJ2-1 and V is TRBV5-1; no clear D gene. Trimming stripped 0 bases from V and 5 bases from J, with 9 bases between. This CDR3 has 14 residues. The germline V gene encodes CDR1 SGHRS and CDR2 YFSETQ. The CDR3 nucleotides read TGCGCCAGCAGCTTGGATGGCAGAAACAATGAGCAGTTCTTC. Its protein product is CASSLDGRNNEQFF.

J is TRBJ2-7 and V is TRBV19, with D tentatively TRBD1 or TRBD2 (5 bases each). CDR1 is LNHDA and CDR2 is SQIVND in the germline V gene (reference sequence). The CDR3 loop spans 13 amino acids. Deletions cut 7 bases from V and 0 bases from J, with 10 bases between. CDR3 nucleotide sequence: TGTGCCAGTAAGGGGACCAGCTCCTACGAGCAGTACTTC. Encoded protein: CASKGTSSYEQYF.

This chain uses TRBV6-2 or TRBV6-3 with TRBJ2-1, with D perhaps assigned TRBD1 or TRBD2 (5 bases each). Trimming removed 7 bases from V and 12 bases from J, with 22 bases in between. The CDR3 has 14 residues. CDR1 MNHEY and CDR2 SVGEGT come from the germline V gene. Here the CDR3 reads CASISGETARGQFF. The CDR3 DNA reads as TGTGCCAGCATTAGTGGGGAGACAGCCCGGGGGCAGTTCTTC.

This chain uses TRBV6-5 with TRBJ2-7, with TRBD1 matching over 8 bases. The CDR3 extends over 15 amino acids. The trim removed 6 bases at V and 0 bases at J, leaving 7 bases unmatched. Germline V gives CDR1 MNHEY, CDR2 SVGAGI. The CDR3 coding sequence is TGTGCCAGCAGACCGACAGGGGTCTTCTCCTACGAGCAGTACTTC. It encodes CASRPTGVFSYEQYF.

The chain is built from TRBV27 and TRBJ1-5; maybe TRBD1 (6 bases). Germline V lookup: CDR1 MNHEY, CDR2 SMNVEV (reference sequence). The ends were cut back, 2 bases at V and 6 bases at J, with 11 bases in the middle. This CDR3 is 14 amino acids long. The CDR3 sequence is CASSLAGVGQPQHF. The CDR3 DNA is TGTGCCAGCAGTTTAGCAGGGGTGGGTCAGCCCCAGCATTTT.

The CDR3, as DNA: TGTGCCAGCAGCTTTTCGGGGAACACTGAAGCTTTCTTT. It yields the protein CASSFSGNTEAFF. The chain couples TRBV7-3 to TRBJ1-1, with D unresolved. From germline, CDR1 is SGHTA and CDR2 FQGTGA. V dropped 3 bases and J dropped 1 base, with 6 bases sitting between them. CDR3 length: 13 residues. The whole variable domain, filled in from reference TRBV7-3 and TRBJ1-1, reads GAGVSQTPSNKVTEKGKYVELRCDPISGHTALYWYRQSLGQGPEFLIYFQGTGAADDSGLPNDRFFAVRPEGSVSTLKIQRTERGDSAVYLCASSFSGNTEAFFGQGTRLTVV.

The chain joins TRBV5-1 to TRBJ2-7, with 9 positions matching TRBD1. With V trimmed by 4 bases and J by 1 base, 12 bases remained unmatched. Germline assignment: CDR1 SGHRS and CDR2 YFSETQ. The CDR3 runs 17 residues. CDR3 DNA sequence: TGCGCCAGCAGCATAAGAAGTCGGACAGGGGAATCCTACGAGCAGTACTTC. Protein: CASSIRSRTGESYEQYF.

This chain uses TRBV20-1 with TRBJ2-7; no definite D call. V was pared by 0 bases and J by 1 base, with 7 bases between. Germline CDR1 reads DFQATT; CDR2 reads SNEGSKA (reference sequence). This CDR3 has 13 amino acids. CDR3 region: CSARDLDSYEQYF. The CDR3 coding sequence is TGCAGTGCTAGAGATCTTGATTCCTACGAGCAGTACTTC.

This chain connects TRBV13 to TRBJ2-7; D is tentatively TRBD1 or TRBD2 (6 bases each). The V end was cut by 5 bases, the J end by 0 bases, with 17 bases between. Germline values: CDR1 PRHDT, CDR2 FYEKMQ (reference sequence). This CDR3 comprises 16 residues. The CDR3 is CASSQSWGASSYEQYF. The CDR3 region has the DNA TGTGCCAGCAGCCAAAGCTGGGGGGCCAGCTCCTACGAGCAGTACTTC.

This rearrangement joins TRBV9 to TRBJ1-6; D unresolved. This CDR3 contains 14 residues. The V gene's germline CDR1 is SGDLS and CDR2 YYNGEE. The V end was cut by 3 bases, the J end by 10 bases, with 14 bases between. The CDR3 DNA sequence: TGTGCCAGCAGCGGTGGGGATAGGAACTCACCCCTCCACTTT. Protein product: CASSGGDRNSPLHF.

The chain is built from TRBV2 and TRBJ2-1; D perhaps matches TRBD2 (5 bases). The CDR3 runs to 15 residues. The V gene's germline CDR1 is SNHLY and CDR2 FYNNEI. Trimming pared 5 bases from V and 0 bases from J, leaving 11 bases between. The CDR3 loop is CASSYTGSSYNEQFF. CDR3 nucleotide sequence: TGTGCCAGCAGTTATACTGGGAGCTCCTACAATGAGCAGTTCTTC.

This chain's CDR3 is CASRPTENTEAFF. The CDR3 nucleotides are TGTGCCAGCAGGCCGACAGAGAACACTGAAGCTTTCTTT. The chain has TRBV7-9 and TRBJ1-1; TRBD1 is a possible D gene (5 bases). There are 13 residues in the CDR3. Trimming shortened V by 6 bases and J by 1 base, and 9 bases separated the two germline ends. In germline, CDR1 is SEHNR, CDR2 FQNEAQ (reference sequence).

The chain uses TRBV20-1 and TRBJ2-6; D remains ambiguous. The germline CDR1 and CDR2 sequences are DFQATT and SNEGSKA (reference sequence). Trimming stripped 3 bases from V and 0 bases from J, with 9 bases between. The CDR3 has 15 residues. The DNA for the CDR3 is TGCAGTGCTAGGGTATCCTTCTCTGGGGCCAACGTCCTGACTTTC. Protein: CSARVSFSGANVLTF.

This chain uses TRBV13 with TRBJ2-3; 14 nucleotides align to TRBD2. After removal of 1 base from V and 0 bases from J, the junction contained 3 bases not matched to a gene. Germline CDR1 PRHDT, CDR2 FYEKMQ (reference sequence). The CDR3 totals 18 residues. CDR3: CASSLEGTSGGSTDTQYF. CDR3 DNA sequence: TGTGCCAGCAGCTTAGAAGGGACTAGCGGGGGTAGCACAGATACGCAGTATTTT.

The CDR3 coding sequence is TGCAGTGCTGCGACAGGGGCTCCCACCTACGAGCAGTACTTC. Amino acids: CSAATGAPTYEQYF. The rearrangement joins TRBV20-1 to TRBJ2-7, with 8 bases fitting TRBD1. The CDR3 contains 14 residues. With 5 bases clipped from V and 2 bases from J, the junction kept 8 bases outside the gene matches. In germline, CDR1 is DFQATT, CDR2 SNEGSKA (reference sequence).

This sequence joins TRBV20-1 and TRBJ2-3; the D gene is possibly TRBD1 (8 bases). The V end lost 3 bases, the J end lost 3 bases, and 13 bases lay between the germline ends. CDR3 length: 14 residues. The germline V gene encodes CDR1 DFQATT and CDR2 SNEGSKA (reference sequence). As DNA, the CDR3 is TGCAGTGCTAGTTTACAGGGGGGGACAGATACGCAGTATTTT. This encodes CSASLQGGTDTQYF.

The V gene is TRBV6-5, the J gene TRBJ2-7; 10 bases are a match to TRBD1. The V and J ends lost 2 bases and 3 bases, in that order; junction bases with no gene match: 1. CDR1 is MNHEY and CDR2 is SVGAGI in the germline V gene. There are 14 residues in the CDR3. CDR3 coding DNA: TGTGCCAGCAGTTACCGGACAGGGGGCTACGAGCAGTACTTC. Amino acid sequence: CASSYRTGGYEQYF.

This chain uses TRBV6-2 or TRBV6-3 with TRBJ1-5; TRBD1 matches at 10 bases. CDR3 length equals 15 residues. Germline V gives CDR1 MNHEY, CDR2 SVGEGT. Trimming cost V 5 bases and J 5 bases; bases outside gene matches: 6. This CDR3 is CASSPGTGDYQPQHF. The CDR3 DNA reads as TGTGCCAGCAGTCCCGGGACAGGGGATTATCAGCCCCAGCATTTT.

The V and J genes are TRBV12-3 or TRBV12-4 and TRBJ1-1; D unclear. This CDR3 has 15 residues. Trimming pared 6 bases from V and 4 bases from J, leaving 18 bases between. In nucleotides, the CDR3 is TGTGCCAGCAGCCCCACCGTGGCTTTGAGCACTGAAGCTTTCTTT. Protein sequence: CASSPTVALSTEAFF.